This TCR beta chain originates from a study of CXCR3-negative and CXCR3-positive naive CD8 T cells. This CDR3 comprises 12 residues. Germline lookup yields CDR1 SQVTM and CDR2 ANQGSEA. Carrying UMI labels, the TRB cDNA libraries were prepared through 5' RACE. Using the 5' RACE reads, TCRdb records one entry per CDR3 protein without DNA. The sample spans about 90,000 distinct CDR3 sequences; the ten largest clones claim around 0.99%. V is TRBV29-1 and J is TRBJ1-1. The sample consisted of naive CXCR3- CD8+ T cells from blood. The subset here: CD45RO-CCR7+CD27+CD95- naive CD8+ T cells lacking CXCR3 (TNR3-). This TCR was recovered from a human donor in good health. Some clones in this sample may be carry-over from other donors' samples. CDR3 sequence reads: CSVLAMNTEAFF.